This TCR beta chain was observed in a study of metastatic and nonmetastatic thyroid tumors. TCRdb reprocessed the PCR reads using MiXCR. Among around 27,000 clones listed, 23% were seen once. The V and J ends lost 2 bases and 4 bases respectively, with 9 bases between them. The V gene's germline CDR1 is DFQATT and CDR2 SNEGSKA (reference sequence). The CDR3 length is 12 residues. All patients were untreated before thyroid surgery. This sequence joins TRBV20-1 and TRBJ2-7, with D possibly TRBD1 on 6 matching bases. The source of this sequence is a female donor with papillary thyroid cancer or a benign thyroid nodule (not recorded which). Some clones in this sample may be carry-over from other donors' samples. The sequenced sample was blood. The CDR3 DNA follows: TGCAGTGCTAGACAGGGGTTTTACGAGCAGTACTTC. Encoded protein: CSARQGFYEQYF.